A single sample gave rise to the 29 T cell receptor beta chains below, sequenced in a study of shared clonotypes between healthy human individuals. Assay used: immunoSEQ multiplex PCR; TCRdb lists only in-frame clones, some missing. This sample yields around 510,000 clones, of which around 95% are seen a single time; 0.055% to 0.075% belongs to the top ten. Specimen: naive CD4+ T cells sorted from blood. Subset defined: CD45RA+ positively selected. These receptors originate from a woman in her twenties or thirties in good health.

The J gene is TRBJ2-7, the V gene TRBV14; D might be TRBD2 (5 bases). Per germline, CDR1 SGHDN and CDR2 FVKESK. The V gene lost 8 bases and the J gene lost 1 base, with 12 bases spanning the gap. This CDR3 is 13 amino acids long. The CDR3 is CASGLRASYEQYF. In DNA form, the CDR3 reads TGTGCCAGCGGCTTGCGGGCTTCCTACGAGCAGTACTTC.

The chain joins TRBV25-1 to TRBJ2-7; 8 nucleotides line up with TRBD2. The V segment lost 3 bases and the J segment 2 bases; nucleotides outside the gene matches: 6. Germline CDR1 and CDR2: MGHDK and SYGVNS. The CDR3 contains 15 residues. The DNA for the CDR3 is TGTGCCAGCAGTGATAGCGGGATCGGGACCTACGAGCAGTACTTC. Encoded protein: CASSDSGIGTYEQYF.

This chain links TRBV27 with TRBJ2-5; 9 bases match TRBD1. The V and J ends lost 4 bases and 3 bases, in that order; junction bases with no gene match: 6. CDR3 length: 15 amino acids. Germline CDR1 MNHEY, CDR2 SMNVEV (reference sequence). This chain's CDR3 is CASSYRQGVEETQYF. The CDR3 DNA is TGTGCCAGCAGTTATAGACAGGGGGTAGAAGAGACCCAGTACTTC.

The chain uses TRBV5-4 and TRBJ2-5; possibly TRBD1 or TRBD2 for D (6 bases each). The closer fit of TRBJ2-7 to the DNA end suggests the J call may be wrong. The CDR3 consists of 16 residues. Germline V gene lookup returns CDR1 SGHNT and CDR2 YYREEE (reference sequence). The CDR3 DNA reads TGTGCCAGCAGCTTGAGTTTTTCGGGGGCCTCCTACGAGCAGTACTTC. As protein: CASSLSFSGASYEQYF.

The V call is TRBV27, the J call TRBJ2-3; tentative D call: TRBD1 (5 bases). The CDR3 covers 14 residues. Germline CDR1 reads MNHEY; CDR2 reads SMNVEV (reference sequence). Trimming took 8 bases from V and 6 from J, leaving 18 bases between them. CDR3 sequence (DNA): TGTGCCAGCGGGGCGGCCCCGGCCCCGGATACGCAGTATTTT. This gives the protein CASGAAPAPDTQYF.

The count of this clone is one. The rearrangement joins TRBV2 to TRBJ2-6; D possibly corresponds to TRBD2 (5 bases). The CDR3 totals 17 residues. CDR1 is SNHLY, CDR2 FYNNEI, per germline. Trimming left V 2 bases short and J 0 bases short, with 11 bases between. The CDR3 sequence: CASSERGLFSGANVLTF. In DNA, the CDR3 is TGTGCCAGCAGTGAACGAGGACTGTTCTCTGGGGCCAACGTCCTGACTTTC.

The V and J genes are TRBV5-8 and TRBJ2-3; 11 bases agree with TRBD2. Germline CDR1 is SGHTS and CDR2 is YDEGEE. This CDR3 has 16 amino acids. The V and J ends lost 3 bases and 2 bases, in that order; junction bases with no gene match: 5. The CDR3 protein is CASSSGLAEFTDTQYF. CDR3 coding DNA: TGTGCCAGCAGCTCGGGACTAGCGGAGTTCACAGATACGCAGTATTTT.

The gene calls are TRBV5-1 and TRBJ2-2; TRBD2 matches at 9 bases. Trimming took 3 bases from V and 0 from J; bases not matched to a gene: 9. Germline-derived CDR1 and CDR2 are SGHRS and YFSETQ. This CDR3 has 18 residues. The CDR3 sequence: CASSSRSSGAPNTGELFF. CDR3 DNA: TGCGCCAGCAGCTCGCGCTCTAGCGGGGCCCCGAACACCGGGGAGCTGTTTTTT.

This clone appeared once. J is TRBJ2-1 and V is TRBV30; 10 bases are shared with TRBD2. Germline lookup yields CDR1 GTSNPN and CDR2 SVGIG (reference sequence). The CDR3 sequence is 13 residues long. Trimming cost V 2 bases and J 9 bases; bases outside gene matches: 4. The CDR3 sequence: CAWSLAGGLEQFF. The CDR3 DNA reads as TGTGCCTGGAGTTTAGCGGGGGGACTTGAGCAGTTCTTC.

This clone was counted a single time. The chain links TRBV28 to TRBJ2-5; TRBD1 or TRBD2 may be the D gene (5 bases each). The J call is in doubt because the DNA end fits TRBJ2-7 better. Germline V gene sequence: CDR1 MDHEN, CDR2 SYDVKM. The CDR3 loop spans 12 amino acids. CDR3 DNA sequence: TGTGCCACGAGGGGACCGCCGCGCGAGCAGTACTTC. This codes for CATRGPPREQYF.

This clone came up once. The rearrangement links TRBV10-3 to TRBJ1-3, with unresolved D. V gave up 10 bases and J gave up 0 bases, with 10 bases separating them. Germline V gene lookup returns CDR1 ENHRY and CDR2 SYGVKD. The CDR3 has 13 amino acids. The chain's CDR3 is CATEGVSGNTIYF. The CDR3, as DNA: TGTGCCACCGAAGGCGTCTCTGGAAACACCATATATTTT.

This clone has only one observation. The CDR3 coding sequence is TGTGCCAGCAGCCTAATGGGGGGACCTCTCACTGAAGCTTTCTTT. Residues: CASSLMGGPLTEAFF. The chain is built from TRBV14 and TRBJ1-1, with a tentative D call TRBD1 (5 bases). Germline values: CDR1 SGHDN, CDR2 FVKESK. The CDR3 consists of 15 residues. V lost 4 bases to trimming and J lost 4 bases, with 16 bases between them.

The chain employs TRBV19 and TRBJ2-3, with D perhaps TRBD1 (5 bases). This CDR3 has 12 amino acids. The V and J ends lost 2 bases and 5 bases respectively, with 5 bases between them. Germline CDR1 and CDR2: LNHDA and SQIVND (reference sequence). The CDR3 DNA reads as TGTGCCAGTAGTATAAGGGGAGATACGCAGTATTTT. This codes for CASSIRGDTQYF.

The chain combines TRBV28 with TRBJ1-1, with unresolved D. With 7 bases removed from V and 6 bases from J, the gap between germline ends came to 18 bases. Germline CDR1 reads MDHEN; CDR2 reads SYDVKM. The CDR3 extends over 14 amino acids. CDR3 amino acids: CASNLVAEGSEAFF. The CDR3 DNA reads as TGTGCCAGCAATCTGGTGGCCGAGGGTTCTGAAGCTTTCTTT. The complete variable domain, with remaining parts taken from reference TRBV28 and TRBJ1-1, reads DVKVTQSSRYLVKRTGEKVFLECVQDMDHENMFWYRQDPGLGLRLIYFSYDVKMKEKGDIPEGYSVSREKKERFSLILESASTNQTSMYLCASNLVAEGSEAFFGQGTRLTVV.

V is TRBV14 and J is TRBJ2-5; 7 positions agree with TRBD2. The J call may be incorrect, as the DNA end agrees better with TRBJ2-7. The CDR3 is made up of 17 amino acids. Germline V lookup: CDR1 SGHDN, CDR2 FVKESK. The CDR3, as DNA: TGTGCCAGCAGCCAGGCGTTCAATGCGGGGGAACTCTACGAGCAGTACTTC. Protein: CASSQAFNAGELYEQYF.

A word on this clone: Other DNA sequences within the sample encode an identical CDR3. The V gene is TRBV5-4, the J gene TRBJ2-2; tentative D call: TRBD1 (6 bases). The V and J ends lost 2 bases and 6 bases respectively, with 8 bases between them. The length of the CDR3 is 13 residues. Looked up from germline, CDR1 is SGHNT and CDR2 is YYREEE (reference sequence). The CDR3 loop is CASSLQGSGELFF. The CDR3 coding sequence is TGTGCCAGCAGCTTACAGGGCTCCGGGGAGCTGTTTTTT.

V gene TRBV6-6 combines with J gene TRBJ2-3, with 8 bases identical to TRBD2. Per the germline V gene, CDR1 is MNHNY and CDR2 is SVGAGI (reference sequence). Trimming took 2 bases from V and 4 from J; bases not matched to a gene: 5. There are 15 residues in the CDR3. For the CDR3, the DNA is TGTGCCAGCAGTTACAAACGGGAGGGCGCAGATACGCAGTATTTT. Translation: CASSYKREGADTQYF.

The V and J genes are TRBV18 and TRBJ2-2, with unresolved D. V lost 0 bases and J 2 bases, leaving 7 bases between the germline ends. This CDR3 region has 15 residues. From germline, CDR1 is KGHSH and CDR2 LQKENI. This CDR3 reads CASSPPGSNTGELFF. CDR3 bases: TGTGCCAGCTCACCACCAGGCTCAAACACCGGGGAGCTGTTTTTT.

V is TRBV27 and J is TRBJ1-2; 8 bases line up with TRBD1. With V trimmed by 2 bases and J by 4 bases, 12 bases remained unmatched. CDR1 is MNHEY and CDR2 is SMNVEV in the germline V gene (reference sequence). CDR3 length: 17 amino acids. CDR3 sequence reads: CASSLSPSDRALYGYTF. CDR3 sequence (DNA): TGTGCCAGCAGTTTAAGCCCCTCGGACAGGGCCCTCTATGGCTACACCTTC.

J is TRBJ2-1 and V is TRBV19; no definite D call. CDR1 is LNHDA, CDR2 SQIVND, per germline (reference sequence). V was clipped by 10 bases and J by 7 bases, with 11 bases between them. The CDR3 runs to 11 residues. For the CDR3, the DNA is TGTGCCACCGCGTGGCTGAATGAGCAGTTCTTC. It translates to CATAWLNEQFF.

The genes are TRBV28 and TRBJ2-1, with D perhaps being TRBD1 or TRBD2 (5 bases each). Germline values: CDR1 MDHEN, CDR2 SYDVKM. The CDR3 totals 12 residues. V dropped 5 bases and J dropped 10 bases, with 12 bases sitting between them. The CDR3 loop reads CASSLLRGEQFF. The CDR3, as DNA: TGTGCCAGCAGTCTGCTCCGGGGCGAGCAGTTCTTC.

The chain combines TRBV19 with TRBJ2-7, with D unclear. The CDR3 length is 14 residues. The V end was cut by 8 bases, the J end by 2 bases, with 16 bases between. The germline V gene encodes CDR1 LNHDA and CDR2 SQIVND (reference sequence). The CDR3, as DNA: TGTGCCAGTCGTGTTGGCGGAGCGACCTACGAGCAGTACTTC. Translated, it gives CASRVGGATYEQYF.

The genes are TRBV6-6 and TRBJ2-3, with TRBD2 matching over 9 bases. Germline CDR1 MNHNY, CDR2 SVGAGI (reference sequence). This CDR3 has 16 amino acids. V gave up 2 bases and J gave up 5 bases; unmatched junction bases: 8. Here the CDR3 DNA reads TGTGCCAGCAGTTACAGCCTAGCGGGAATCGTAGATACGCAGTATTTT. This translates into CASSYSLAGIVDTQYF.

V gene TRBV27 combines with J gene TRBJ2-7; 8 bases match TRBD1. This CDR3 contains 14 residues. Germline loops: CDR1 MNHEY, CDR2 SMNVEV (reference sequence). V gave up 6 bases and J gave up 2 bases; unmatched junction bases: 6. The CDR3 DNA follows: TGTGCCAGCAGAAGGACAGGGAGTACCTACGAGCAGTACTTC. Protein product: CASRRTGSTYEQYF.

The chain recombines TRBV6-1 with TRBJ1-2; perhaps TRBD1 as D (6 bases). CDR3 size: 14 residues. Germline assignment: CDR1 MNHNS and CDR2 SASEGT. V gave up 1 base and J gave up 5 bases, with 11 bases separating them. The DNA for the CDR3 is TGTGCCAGCAGTGAAGACAGGGCATTTTATGGCTACACCTTC. It yields the protein CASSEDRAFYGYTF.

The V and J genes are TRBV10-1 and TRBJ2-5; the match to TRBD2 covers 11 bases. CDR1 and CDR2 (germline): WNHNN, SYGVQD (reference sequence). CDR3 size: 15 residues. With 3 bases clipped from V and 5 bases from J, the junction kept 5 bases outside the gene matches. CDR3 region: CASSDVPSGRETQYF. CDR3 nucleotides: TGCGCCAGCAGTGATGTTCCTAGCGGGAGGGAGACCCAGTACTTC.

Only one count was recorded for this clone. The DNA for the CDR3 is TGTGCCAGTAGACCCCTGGCAGCGAACACTGAAGCTTTCTTT. This sequence encodes CASRPLAANTEAFF. The chain employs TRBV19 and TRBJ1-1; no clear D gene. The CDR3 is made up of 14 amino acids. Per the germline V gene, CDR1 is LNHDA and CDR2 is SQIVND (reference sequence). The V and J ends lost 6 bases and 1 base respectively, with 12 bases between them.

The chain is built from TRBV9 and TRBJ1-1; a possible D gene is TRBD1 (5 bases). Trimming left V 3 bases short and J 7 bases short, with 13 bases between. This CDR3 is built from 13 residues. Germline V gene data show CDR1 as SGDLS and CDR2 as YYNGEE. The CDR3 here is CASSAQGVGEAFF. The CDR3 DNA follows: TGTGCCAGCAGCGCCCAAGGGGTGGGTGAAGCTTTCTTT. The full variable domain, its missing parts supplied by reference TRBV9 and TRBJ1-1, is DSGVTQTPKHLITATGQRVTLRCSPRSGDLSVYWYQQSLDQGLQFLIQYYNGEERAKGNILERFSAQQFPDLHSELNLSSLELGDSALYFCASSAQGVGEAFFGQGTRLTVV.

The chain uses TRBV7-3 and TRBJ2-7, with TRBD1 identical over 7 bases. Germline lookup yields CDR1 SGHTA and CDR2 FQGTGA. V lost 1 base and J lost 0; bases outside the gene matches: 3. The CDR3 consists of 15 residues. The CDR3 spells CASSLKGAISYEQYF. The CDR3 bases are TGTGCCAGCAGCTTAAAGGGGGCTATCTCCTACGAGCAGTACTTC.